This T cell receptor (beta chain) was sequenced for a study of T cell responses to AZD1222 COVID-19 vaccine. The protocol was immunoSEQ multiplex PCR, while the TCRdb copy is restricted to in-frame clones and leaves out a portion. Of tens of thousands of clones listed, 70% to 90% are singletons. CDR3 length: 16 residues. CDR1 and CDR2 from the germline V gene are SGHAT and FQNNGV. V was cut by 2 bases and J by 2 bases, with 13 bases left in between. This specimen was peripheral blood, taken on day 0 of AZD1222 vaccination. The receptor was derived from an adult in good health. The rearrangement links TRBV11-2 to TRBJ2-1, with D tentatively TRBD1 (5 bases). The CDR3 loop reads CASSLLGVGAYNEQFF. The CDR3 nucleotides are TGTGCCAGCAGCTTACTAGGGGTAGGTGCCTACAATGAGCAGTTCTTC.